Sequencing of this TCR beta chain was carried out in a study of CXCR3-negative and CXCR3-positive naive CD8 T cells. General study points: Both naive subsets showed comparably high diversity, and memory CD8+ cells showed much lower diversity. Memory cells diverged, while naive CXCR3-positive and CXCR3-negative cells had similar TRBV-TRBJ usage. More hydrophobic TRB CDR3s occurred in CXCR3-positive than in CXCR3-negative naive cells.

Points on this clonotype: Its antigen is currently unknown.

Libraries were UMI-labeled 5' RACE TRB cDNA. After re-calling the 5' RACE reads, TCRdb lists one entry per CDR3 protein, DNA absent. Across approximately 83,000 distinct CDR3 sequences, the top ten clones capture around 1.8% of the sample. The CDR3 runs to 13 residues. Germline CDR1 SGHAT, CDR2 FQNNGV. The chain is built from TRBV11-2 and TRBJ2-7. This receptor was identified in a human donor in good health. Some clones in this sample may be carry-over from other donors' samples. The sample taken for sequencing was naive CXCR3- CD8+ T cells from blood. As to subset: CD45RO-CCR7+CD27+CD95- naive CD8+ T cells lacking CXCR3 (TNR3-). CDR3 protein: CASSQSSSYEQYF.